This T cell receptor beta chain was retrieved from a study of blood T cell repertoires in COVID-19. Study-level background: Both acute and convalescent COVID-19 samples were obtained from the United States, Italy and Spain. PBMCs, B-cell-depleted T cells, or T cells were the source of the cDNA or gDNA that made up the material.

The length of the CDR3 is 15 residues. Germline-derived CDR1 and CDR2 are SGHDT and YYEEEE. The V gene lost 4 bases and the J gene lost 0 bases, with 13 bases spanning the gap. In the original analysis: The authors estimated nucleated cell counts from reference gene primer amplification. The method was immunoSEQ multiplex PCR; TCRdb's version includes in-frame clones alone and lacks a portion of them. The V and J calls and clone size were taken over from that table, and D and trimming were inferred from the DNA. Of around 170,000 clones in the sample, around 90% were seen once. Sequencing input: peripheral blood. The chain uses TRBV5-6 and TRBJ1-2, with D possibly matching TRBD1 (6 bases). This sequence originates from a man aged 55 to 69 with acute or convalescent COVID-19. Written as DNA, the CDR3 is TGTGCCAGCAGCCGGTACAGGGTGACTAACTATGGCTACACCTTC. Its translation: CASSRYRVTNYGYTF.